This is a list of T cell receptor beta chains from one sample in a study of PD-1 blockade in classical Hodgkin lymphoma. Libraries were prepared by immunoSEQ multiplex PCR; TCRdb keeps only in-frame clonotypes and omits some of them. The sample holds some 95,000 clones, roughly 89% seen once. The material sequenced was peripheral blood mononuclear cells (PBMCs), taken before the second cycle of nivolumab. All receptors come from a human donor with classical Hodgkin lymphoma. Both conserved end residues are part of each CDR3. A D gene is named only where the DNA matches it firmly. Some rows have no size entry. The others give once, few or many, or a class for an expanded clone.

clone size: NA
J gene: TRBJ2-3
D gene: TRBD2
V gene: TRBV28
CDR3 DNA: TGTGCCAGCCACGGCGGGAGGGGGGTAGATACGCAGTATTTT
CDR3 protein: CASHGGRGVDTQYF

clone size: NA
J gene: TRBJ2-7
D gene: NA
V gene: TRBV4-2
CDR3 DNA: TGTGCCAGCAGCCAAGATTCGGTGTACGAGCAGTACTTC
CDR3 protein: CASSQDSVYEQYF

clone size: once
J gene: TRBJ2-3
D gene: TRBD2
V gene: TRBV19
CDR3 DNA: TGTGCCAGTACCGGGACTAAGTACACAGATACGCAGTATTTT
CDR3 protein: CASTGTKYTDTQYF

clone size: NA
J gene: TRBJ2-3
D gene: TRBD1
V gene: TRBV7-9
CDR3 DNA: TGTGCCAGCAGCTTATCAATGACAGGGGGTACAGATACGCAGTATTTT
CDR3 protein: CASSLSMTGGTDTQYF

clone size: once
J gene: TRBJ1-5
D gene: NA
V gene: TRBV4-1
CDR3 DNA: TGCGCCAGCAGCCAAAAGCCACTGCAAAATCAGCCCCAGCATTTT
CDR3 protein: CASSQKPLQNQPQHF

clone size: NA
J gene: TRBJ2-5
D gene: TRBD2
V gene: TRBV27
CDR3 DNA: TGTGCCAGCAGTGACGTAGCGGCTAGCGGGATTAGAGAGACCCAGTACTTC
CDR3 protein: CASSDVAASGIRETQYF

clone size: NA
J gene: TRBJ2-1
D gene: TRBD2
V gene: TRBV28
CDR3 DNA: TGTGCCAGCAGTTTGCCCTCCCTGGGGGGGAGCTCCTACAATGAGCAGTTCTTC
CDR3 protein: CASSLPSLGGSSYNEQFF

clone size: once
J gene: TRBJ2-1
D gene: NA
V gene: TRBV19
CDR3 DNA: TGTGCCAGTACCTTGGGGGCTGGAAGTTACAATGAGCAGTTCTTC
CDR3 protein: CASTLGAGSYNEQFF

clone size: NA
J gene: TRBJ2-5
D gene: TRBD2
V gene: TRBV7-9
CDR3 DNA: TGTGCCAGCAGCTTACCCCGGGGGGTCAGGGAGACCCAGTACTTC
CDR3 protein: CASSLPRGVRETQYF

clone size: NA
J gene: TRBJ2-4
D gene: NA
V gene: TRBV13
CDR3 DNA: TGTGCCAGCAGCTTCGGACAGAAAAACATTCAGTACTTC
CDR3 protein: CASSFGQKNIQYF

clone size: NA
J gene: TRBJ2-3
D gene: NA
V gene: TRBV19
CDR3 DNA: TGTGCCAGTAGCCCAACCGGGGGTACGCAGTATTTT
CDR3 protein: CASSPTGGTQYF

clone size: NA
J gene: TRBJ2-1
D gene: TRBD2
V gene: TRBV19
CDR3 DNA: TGTGCCAGTAGAATGCACGGACTAGCGGGATACAATGAGCAGTTCTTC
CDR3 protein: CASRMHGLAGYNEQFF

clone size: few
J gene: TRBJ2-3
D gene: TRBD2
V gene: TRBV7-6
CDR3 DNA: TGTGCCAGCAGCAAGGGACTAGCGGGGGGAACAGATACGCAGTATTTT
CDR3 protein: CASSKGLAGGTDTQYF

clone size: NA
J gene: TRBJ1-2
D gene: TRBD1
V gene: TRBV7-9
CDR3 DNA: TGTGCCAGCAGCGAACAGGGGAACGGCTACACCTTC
CDR3 protein: CASSEQGNGYTF

clone size: NA
J gene: TRBJ2-4
D gene: NA
V gene: TRBV7-9
CDR3 DNA: TGTGCCAGCAGTTTCCCGATGGACGCCAAAAACATTCAGTACTTC
CDR3 protein: CASSFPMDAKNIQYF

clone size: once
J gene: TRBJ2-1
D gene: TRBD2
V gene: TRBV10-1
CDR3 DNA: TGCGCCAGCAGTGAGTCTCTAGCGGGGGTAGCTGAGCAGTTCTTC
CDR3 protein: CASSESLAGVAEQFF

clone size: NA
J gene: TRBJ2-7
D gene: NA
V gene: TRBV11-2
CDR3 DNA: TGTGCCAGCAGCCCACTAGCAACGTTTCCTCGATTAGGATCCTACGAGCAGTACTTC
CDR3 protein: CASSPLATFPRLGSYEQYF

clone size: once
J gene: TRBJ2-2
D gene: NA
V gene: TRBV7-6
CDR3 DNA: TGTGCCAGCAGCCCGCAGGAACTGTACACCGGGGAGCTGTTTTTT
CDR3 protein: CASSPQELYTGELFF

clone size: NA
J gene: TRBJ1-3
D gene: NA
V gene: TRBV11-2
CDR3 DNA: TGTGCCAGCAGCTTAGATACCGCGCCGCGGCGAATCTCTGGAAACACCATATATTTT
CDR3 protein: CASSLDTAPRRISGNTIYF

clone size: NA
J gene: TRBJ2-1
D gene: NA
V gene: TRBV29-1
CDR3 DNA: TGCAGCTCCCAGCTCCAGAACAATGAGCAGTTCTTC
CDR3 protein: CSSQLQNNEQFF

clone size: NA
J gene: TRBJ1-6
D gene: NA
V gene: TRBV6-5
CDR3 DNA: TGTGCCAGCCATCCGACAAGCTCCTATAATTCACCCCTCCACTTT
CDR3 protein: CASHPTSSYNSPLHF

clone size: NA
J gene: TRBJ2-7
D gene: TRBD1
V gene: TRBV4-2
CDR3 DNA: TGTGCCAGCAGCCAACCATCCGGGACAGGGGCCTACGAGCAGTACTTC
CDR3 protein: CASSQPSGTGAYEQYF

clone size: NA
J gene: TRBJ1-5
D gene: NA
V gene: TRBV6-6
CDR3 DNA: TGTGCCAGCAGTTACAATCAGGAGCTCTCCTTATCCCAGCATTTT
CDR3 protein: CASSYNQELSLSQHF

clone size: NA
J gene: TRBJ1-3
D gene: TRBD1
V gene: TRBV6-6
CDR3 DNA: TGTGCCAGCAGTTACTCGCGACAGGGATCAGGAAACACCATATATTTT
CDR3 protein: CASSYSRQGSGNTIYF

clone size: NA
J gene: TRBJ2-1
D gene: TRBD2
V gene: TRBV11-3
CDR3 DNA: TGTGCCAGCAGCTTACCTTCAGCGGGAAGGGATGAGCAGTTCTTC
CDR3 protein: CASSLPSAGRDEQFF

clone size: NA
J gene: TRBJ2-3
D gene: TRBD2
V gene: TRBV10-1
CDR3 DNA: TGCGCCAGCAGCCAGGGAGGGTTCACAGATACGCAGTATTTT
CDR3 protein: CASSQGGFTDTQYF

clone size: NA
J gene: TRBJ2-1
D gene: NA
V gene: TRBV19
CDR3 DNA: TGTGCCAGTAGTACAGGACCAGAGCAGTTCTTC
CDR3 protein: CASSTGPEQFF

clone size: NA
J gene: TRBJ2-4
D gene: TRBD1
V gene: TRBV5-1
CDR3 DNA: TGCGCCAGCAGCCCGGACAGGGGCCACCAGTACTTC
CDR3 protein: CASSPDRGHQYF

clone size: few
J gene: TRBJ1-1
D gene: NA
V gene: TRBV4-1
CDR3 DNA: TGCGCCAGCAGCCAACCCGACAGCTTTGAAGCTTTCTTT
CDR3 protein: CASSQPDSFEAFF

clone size: NA
J gene: TRBJ2-3
D gene: NA
V gene: TRBV18
CDR3 DNA: TGTGCCAGCTCACTAGCGGTTTACACAGATACGCAGTATTTT
CDR3 protein: CASSLAVYTDTQYF

clone size: NA
J gene: TRBJ1-5
D gene: NA
V gene: TRBV6-6
CDR3 DNA: TGTGCCAGCAGGGACAGCAATCAGCCCCAGCATTTT
CDR3 protein: CASRDSNQPQHF

clone size: NA
J gene: TRBJ2-5
D gene: NA
V gene: TRBV2
CDR3 DNA: TGTGCCAGCTCGGATACAGCGTACCAAGAGACCCAGTACTTC
CDR3 protein: CASSDTAYQETQYF

clone size: NA
J gene: TRBJ1-4
D gene: TRBD1
V gene: TRBV11-2
CDR3 DNA: TGTGCCAGCAGCTCGCCGGGACAGGGTTTTGTGGAACTGTTTTTT
CDR3 protein: CASSSPGQGFVELFF

clone size: NA
J gene: TRBJ2-7
D gene: NA
V gene: TRBV4-1
CDR3 DNA: TGCGCCAGCAGCGGTCAGGGAGGAACCTACGAGCAGTACTTC
CDR3 protein: CASSGQGGTYEQYF

clone size: NA
J gene: TRBJ2-3
D gene: NA
V gene: TRBV7-9
CDR3 DNA: TGTGCCAGCAGCCCCCAACCCGGGACTCAAACCCCTCGGGATACGCAGTATTTT
CDR3 protein: CASSPQPGTQTPRDTQYF

clone size: NA
J gene: TRBJ1-2
D gene: NA
V gene: TRBV27
CDR3 DNA: TGTGCCAGCAGTTTATCTTCGGGCATGGATGGCTACACCTTC
CDR3 protein: CASSLSSGMDGYTF

clone size: NA
J gene: TRBJ2-1
D gene: TRBD2
V gene: TRBV6-6
CDR3 DNA: TGTGCCAGCAGCCGCCGGGGGGGGACCTACAATGAGCAGTTCTTC
CDR3 protein: CASSRRGGTYNEQFF

clone size: NA
J gene: TRBJ2-7
D gene: NA
V gene: TRBV6-1
CDR3 DNA: TGTGCCAGCAGGGAGCAGGGCGGCTACGAGCAGTACTTC
CDR3 protein: CASREQGGYEQYF

clone size: NA
J gene: TRBJ2-7
D gene: NA
V gene: TRBV7-6
CDR3 DNA: TGTGCCAGCAGCTTAGCGGGCTACTACGAGCAGTACTTC
CDR3 protein: CASSLAGYYEQYF

clone size: NA
J gene: TRBJ1-1
D gene: NA
V gene: TRBV18
CDR3 DNA: TGTGCCAGCTCATCAGGAGGCAGGGGCCTGAACACTGAAGCTTTCTTT
CDR3 protein: CASSSGGRGLNTEAFF

clone size: NA
J gene: TRBJ2-2
D gene: TRBD1
V gene: TRBV2
CDR3 DNA: TGTGCCAGCAGTGAGGGACAGGGGGCGACCGGGGAGCTGTTTTTT
CDR3 protein: CASSEGQGATGELFF

clone size: once
J gene: TRBJ1-2
D gene: NA
V gene: TRBV6-1
CDR3 DNA: TGTGCCAGCAGTGAAGCAGGGGACTATGGCTACACCTTC
CDR3 protein: CASSEAGDYGYTF

clone size: NA
J gene: TRBJ2-1
D gene: TRBD1
V gene: TRBV4-1
CDR3 DNA: TGCGCCAGCAGCGTCCTGACAGGGACCATATACAATGAGCAGTTCTTC
CDR3 protein: CASSVLTGTIYNEQFF

clone size: NA
J gene: TRBJ2-3
D gene: NA
V gene: TRBV28
CDR3 DNA: TGTGCCACTGCCCAAGATACGCAGTATTTT
CDR3 protein: CATAQDTQYF

clone size: NA
J gene: TRBJ2-7
D gene: TRBD2
V gene: TRBV19
CDR3 DNA: TGTGCCAGTAGTATCCAGGCGGGAGTCCTCTCACTCTACGAGCAGTACTTC
CDR3 protein: CASSIQAGVLSLYEQYF

clone size: NA
J gene: TRBJ1-6
D gene: NA
V gene: TRBV7-8
CDR3 DNA: TGTGCCAGCAGCCTAGAGGTCAGGGAGGGTAGGTCACCCCTCCACTTT
CDR3 protein: CASSLEVREGRSPLHF

clone size: NA
J gene: TRBJ1-6
D gene: NA
V gene: TRBV6-5
CDR3 DNA: TGTGCCAGCAGTTACTCAGGGCCAAATTCACCCCTCCACTTT
CDR3 protein: CASSYSGPNSPLHF

clone size: NA
J gene: TRBJ2-1
D gene: NA
V gene: TRBV29-1
CDR3 DNA: TGCAGCGTTGTAGACCGGCATGAGCAGTTCTTC
CDR3 protein: CSVVDRHEQFF

clone size: NA
J gene: TRBJ2-7
D gene: NA
V gene: TRBV7-2
CDR3 DNA: TGTGCCAGCAGCCCCCCCTGGCCAGTCTCCTACGAGCAGTACTTC
CDR3 protein: CASSPPWPVSYEQYF

clone size: NA
J gene: TRBJ2-5
D gene: NA
V gene: TRBV30
CDR3 DNA: TGTGCCTGGGGGACAAGAAAAAACAAGTACCAAGAGACCCAGTACTTC
CDR3 protein: CAWGTRKNKYQETQYF

clone size: NA
J gene: TRBJ2-1
D gene: NA
V gene: TRBV6-1
CDR3 DNA: TGTGCCAGCATTCAAACTGAATACAATGAGCAGTTCTTC
CDR3 protein: CASIQTEYNEQFF

clone size: NA
J gene: TRBJ2-2
D gene: NA
V gene: TRBV19
CDR3 DNA: TGTGCCAGTAGTATTTTCCCGGGTTCCAGGTCCGGGGAGCTGTTTTTT
CDR3 protein: CASSIFPGSRSGELFF

clone size: NA
J gene: TRBJ2-5
D gene: TRBD1
V gene: TRBV5-4
CDR3 DNA: TGTGCCAGCAGCTTTTCTCCGGACAGGGGGAAGGAGACCCAGTACTTC
CDR3 protein: CASSFSPDRGKETQYF

clone size: NA
J gene: TRBJ2-1
D gene: TRBD2
V gene: TRBV5-1
CDR3 DNA: TGCGCCAGCAGCTTTGGTGTCGGGACTAGCGGGAGGCAAAGCTCCTACAATGAGCAGTTCTTC
CDR3 protein: CASSFGVGTSGRQSSYNEQFF

clone size: once
J gene: TRBJ2-1
D gene: NA
V gene: TRBV9
CDR3 DNA: TGTGCCAGCAGCGGGACTCGGTTCAATGAGCAGTTCTTC
CDR3 protein: CASSGTRFNEQFF

clone size: NA
J gene: TRBJ2-2
D gene: NA
V gene: TRBV7-6
CDR3 DNA: TGTGCCAGCAGCTTGGCACAGGGCTCCGGGGAGCTGTTTTTT
CDR3 protein: CASSLAQGSGELFF

clone size: large
J gene: TRBJ2-1
D gene: NA
V gene: TRBV7-3
CDR3 DNA: TGTGCCAGCAGCTTCGGGGGTTCCCGGAATGAGCAGTTCTTC
CDR3 protein: CASSFGGSRNEQFF

clone size: NA
J gene: TRBJ2-1
D gene: TRBD2
V gene: TRBV28
CDR3 DNA: TGTGCCAGCAGTAGGGCCCAAATTAGCGGGAGGTTTGCCTACTTCGACTACAATGAGCAGTTCTTC
CDR3 protein: CASSRAQISGRFAYFDYNEQFF